This TCR beta chain was documented in a study of beta chain features in type 1 diabetes (dated by TCRdb to the late 2010s). Describing the broader study: Mean age, gender distribution, total cell number and subset yield did not differ between patients and healthy donors. The study compared TCRB repertoires of sorted circulating CD4+ T cell subsets between recently diagnosed type 1 diabetes patients and matched healthy donors. A total of roughly 100,000,000 sorted cells were examined across all samples, and the number of cells per subset was strongly correlated with RNA yield. Regulatory and stem cell-like memory subsets were isolated from only 8 patients and about eight healthy donors, whereas naive and central memory subsets came from all 28 donors. General conclusions and limits of the study: Sequencing cDNA rather than genomic DNA could over-represent highly expressing activated cells, although activation and CD3 levels did not differ between groups. A moderate but significant shortening of TCRB CDR3 length was observed in type 1 diabetes patients in all four CD4+ subsets. Because the HLA sub-analyses included only small numbers of individuals, any influence of HLA type on TCRB rearrangement was left unresolved. Patients with type 1 diabetes made fewer insertions and deleted more nucleotides at VDJ recombination sites, implying thymic rearrangement abnormalities. Shorter templates might have been favored by PCR, but patient and control samples were amplified and corrected together, so both groups would have been affected equally by any skew. Naive, central memory and regulatory TCRB repertoires appeared to be more similar among patients than among healthy donors.

The CDR3 starts with the cysteine, ends with the phenylalanine, and has 18 residues. The sequence is cut down to CDR3 DNA, 54 bases in frame from base 1. The germline V gene (reference sequence) sets CDR1 to LNHNV and CDR2 to YYDKDF. A distance of 14 bases separates the germline ends of V and J, which lose 2 bases and 0 bases respectively. The entire isolated RNA was reverse transcribed using the High Capacity cDNA Reverse Transcription Kit, and thus expressed TCRB transcripts were sequenced. Deep immunoSEQ sequencing was applied to naive, central memory and regulatory T cell samples, giving an average of around 3.8 million total reads per sample. After sorted cells were lysed in RLT buffer, RNA was extracted with DNase-treated RNeasy Micro or Mini kits, with the choice depending on cell number. To prevent cross-contamination, every cell subset was processed on its own, while patient and healthy donor samples were processed together. TCRB sequences were amplified from cDNA with the immunoSEQ multiplex PCR, producing 87-bp fragments spanning the CDR3 region. The amplicons were sequenced using the Illumina HiSeq platform. Per the original workflow: PCR bias was corrected computationally using synthetic template baselines, and reads within Hamming distance 2 were collapsed, with unmergeable singletons discarded. By aligning reads against IMGT, V, D and J genes, CDR3 length, and insertions or deletions at six rearrangement sites were assigned. Within each subset, clonotype counts were normalized to sorted cell number, after which true diversity and Gini coefficients were computed with the tcR R package. The overlap coefficient, calculated on TCRB nucleotide sequences, was used to measure repertoire sharing. TCRdb carries this immuneACCESS record with in-frame sequences only. Its versions omit some clonotypes, under half of them owing to an unresolved V gene in the studies checked, with the rest unexplained. D and trimming were read from the DNA, whereas the V and J calls and clone size are those reported in that table. The sample profile shows 100,000 to 150,000 clones; roughly 10% of them were found once. The ten largest clones represent around 0.7% of the sample.

Note on this clone: Its cognate antigen has yet to be identified. No quality values exist for individual bases; no much larger clone is one base distant.

Each donor gave one peripheral blood draw, roughly 120 mL on average, collected into heparinised tubes. A BD FACSAria II was used to sort naive, central memory, regulatory and stem cell-like memory CD4+ T cells with a panel that included CD45RO, CCR7, CD25, CD127, CD95 and CD27. Every sorted population had a purity above 95%. Right away, PBMCs were isolated by Lymphoprep density gradient centrifugation and were stained directly, with no culture step. So that batch effects would be minimized, each experiment stained and sorted samples in pairs, pairing one healthy donor with one patient. Sequences were obtained from central memory CD4+ T cells from blood. The receptor comes from a man aged 25 to 45 with type 1 diabetes. The V and J genes are TRBV15 and TRBJ2-6, with a tentative D gene TRBD1 over 6 matching bases. The nucleotides read TGTGCCACCAGCAGACCAGGGGCTAAATTCTCTGGGGCCAACGTCCTGACTTTC. The resulting protein is CATSRPGAKFSGANVLTF.